The rows below give T cell receptor beta chains drawn from one sample of a study of metastatic and nonmetastatic thyroid tumors. Using MiXCR, TCRdb reanalyzed the PCR reads. The table shows tens of thousands of clones, with over 10% occurring only once. The sequencing sample was made of blood. The receptors here all came from a female donor with papillary thyroid cancer or a benign thyroid nodule (not recorded which). Some clones in this sample may be carry-over from other donors' samples. Both conserved end residues are part of each CDR3. The D gene is left open where the match is weak. Clone size is shown for a subset of rows, as once, few, many or a class of expanded clone.

d_call	v_call	j_call	clone_size	cdr3_nt	cdr3_aa
.	TRBV6-1	TRBJ2-2	.	TGTGCCAGCAGATTTCGGCAGTACATCGGGGAGCTGTTTTTT	CASRFRQYIGELFF
.	TRBV11-3	TRBJ1-1	many	TGTGCCAGCAGCCCCCGTCCAGGGGCCACTGAAGCTTTCTTT	CASSPRPGATEAFF
TRBD1	TRBV6-1	TRBJ2-7	many	TGTGCCAGCAGTGAAGACAGGGGGCTAGACGAGCAGTACTTC	CASSEDRGLDEQYF
TRBD2	TRBV12-3/TRBV12-4	TRBJ2-1	.	TGTGCCAGCGGGACTAGCGTGAGGGGGTCCTACAATGAGCAGTTCTTC	CASGTSVRGSYNEQFF
TRBD2	TRBV13	TRBJ2-3	many	TGTGCCAGCAAAGGGACTAGCGGGAGTCTCGGCACAGATACGCAGTATTTT	CASKGTSGSLGTDTQYF
TRBD1	TRBV6-5	TRBJ1-2	many	TGTGCCAGCAGTTACGAGGGGGCGGGGGGCTACACCTTC	CASSYEGAGGYTF
.	TRBV7-6	TRBJ2-1	many	TGTGCCAGCAGCCCAGGGGAGTTCAATGAGCAGTTCTTC	CASSPGEFNEQFF
TRBD1	TRBV5-4	TRBJ2-2	.	TGTGCCAGCAACCGACAGGGCGACACCGGGGAGCTGTTTTTT	CASNRQGDTGELFF
TRBD1	TRBV7-8	TRBJ1-4	many	TGTGCCAGCAGCTTAGCCGCCGCCAGGGGGCGCGGGGAAAAACTGTTTTTT	CASSLAAARGRGEKLFF
.	TRBV5-1	TRBJ2-7	.	TGCGCCAGCAGCTTGGCCGGACTCTTCAACTACGAGCAGTACTTC	CASSLAGLFNYEQYF
TRBD2	TRBV18	TRBJ2-3	many	TGTGCCAGCTCACCACCGATGGGTAGCGGGTACACAGATACGCAGTATTTT	CASSPPMGSGYTDTQYF
TRBD1	TRBV19	TRBJ1-4	many	TGTGCCAGTAGTACAAAACAGGGGTTATCGGGAAAACTGTTTTTT	CASSTKQGLSGKLFF
.	TRBV5-4	TRBJ2-1	few	TGTGCCAGCAGCTTGGTTGGCAACTACAATGAGCAGTTCTTC	CASSLVGNYNEQFF
TRBD2	TRBV5-1	TRBJ2-5	many	TGCGCCAGCAGCTTGATAGCTAGCGGGACGGGGGGAAAGACCCAGTACTTC	CASSLIASGTGGKTQYF
.	TRBV12-3/TRBV12-4	TRBJ2-7	many	TGTGCCAGCAGTTCCGGCCGCGAGCAGTACTTC	CASSSGREQYF
.	TRBV5-5	TRBJ2-7	many	TGTGCCAGCAGCTACGAAGGACGGAACTACGAGCAGTACTTC	CASSYEGRNYEQYF
.	TRBV20-1	TRBJ2-7	many	TGCAGTGCTAGAGTTGGCGGGAATACCTACGAGCAGTACTTC	CSARVGGNTYEQYF
TRBD1	TRBV29-1	TRBJ1-1	many	TGCAGCGTTCGATCCCGACGGGACAGCCTAACATTCTTT	CSVRSRRDSLTFF
TRBD1	TRBV7-2	TRBJ1-2	many	TGTGCCAGCAGTAGAGAGGGGGCGCTGGGAGGCTACACCTTC	CASSREGALGGYTF
TRBD2	TRBV4-2	TRBJ2-7	many	TGTGCCAGCAGCCAAGGGTCGGCGGGAGGGGGATACGAGCAGTACTTC	CASSQGSAGGGYEQYF
.	TRBV5-4	TRBJ1-2	many	TGTGCCAGCAGCCTACCCGATGGCTATGGCTACACCTTC	CASSLPDGYGYTF
.	TRBV7-6	TRBJ2-1	many	TGTGCCAGCAGCCCACCTTGGGGGAACTACAATGAGCAGTTCTTC	CASSPPWGNYNEQFF
.	TRBV11-1	TRBJ2-6	many	TGTGCCAGCAGCCCGACCGGGTCACAACTGGCCAACGTCCTGACTTTC	CASSPTGSQLANVLTF
.	TRBV7-9	TRBJ2-3	many	TGTGCCAGCAGCTTAGGATCTCGTGGCACAGATACGCAGTATTTT	CASSLGSRGTDTQYF
TRBD1	TRBV18	TRBJ2-5	.	TGTGCCAGCTCATCAACCGGGACAGGGGGCGAAGAGACCCAGTACTTC	CASSSTGTGGEETQYF
TRBD1	TRBV7-2	TRBJ2-1	many	TGTGCCAGCAGCTGGGACAGGGGGGGTGAGCAGTTCTTC	CASSWDRGGEQFF
.	TRBV20-1	TRBJ2-3	many	TGCAGTGCTCCGAGGACAGCTAGCACAGATACGCAGTATTTT	CSAPRTASTDTQYF
TRBD2	TRBV6-1	TRBJ2-3	many	TGTGCCAGCAGTGATGGTCTAGCGGGGGGCACAGATACGCAGTATTTT	CASSDGLAGGTDTQYF
TRBD2	TRBV20-1	TRBJ2-7	many	TGCAGTGCTCTTAGCGGGGAAATAAATGAAGAGCAGTACTTC	CSALSGEINEEQYF
TRBD2	TRBV7-2	TRBJ2-1	medium-sized	TGTGCCAGCAGCTTAGCGATGGGAGCGGGGCATGAGCAGTTCTTC	CASSLAMGAGHEQFF
.	TRBV12-3/TRBV12-4	TRBJ1-1	.	TGTGCCAGCAGTCTGGTACAGAGGAACGCTGAAGCTTTCTTT	CASSLVQRNAEAFF
.	TRBV19	TRBJ1-5	many	TGTGCCAGTAGTTTCCGGGACCCCAATCAGCCCCAGCATTTT	CASSFRDPNQPQHF
TRBD2	TRBV2	TRBJ2-7	many	TGTGCCAGCCAGCGGGAGATTGGGTACGAGCAGTACTTC	CASQREIGYEQYF
.	TRBV4-3	TRBJ2-3	many	TGCGCCAGCAGCCAAGACGTCCCCCTACTAGGGGCAGATACGCAGTATTTT	CASSQDVPLLGADTQYF
TRBD1	TRBV7-9	TRBJ2-2	many	TGTGCCAGGGGACCTAGGACAGGGAACACCGGGGAGCTGTTTTTT	CARGPRTGNTGELFF
TRBD2	TRBV28	TRBJ2-1	many	TGTGCCAGCAGTTCCCCACCCGGGACTAGCGGGAGTGCGTACAATGAGCAGTTCTTC	CASSSPPGTSGSAYNEQFF
TRBD1	TRBV19	TRBJ1-5	many	TGTGCCAGTAGTCCCGGGACAGGGGGATCTCAGCCCCAGCATTTT	CASSPGTGGSQPQHF
.	TRBV3-1	TRBJ1-2	many	TGTGCCAGCAGCCAAAAGGGGGGCCACCATGGCTACACCTTC	CASSQKGGHHGYTF
.	TRBV7-9	TRBJ2-7	many	TGTGCCAGCACCCCCGCGAACAGGGTCTACGAGCAGTACTTC	CASTPANRVYEQYF
TRBD2	TRBV15	TRBJ2-2	medium-sized	TGTGCCACCAGCAGAGAAAGGGCTTCTAGAAACGGACTAGCGGTCAACACCGGGGAGCTGTTTTTT	CATSRERASRNGLAVNTGELFF
TRBD1	TRBV5-4	TRBJ2-1	many	TGTGCCAGCAGCCAGCCGACAGGGCTCAATGAGCAGTTCTTC	CASSQPTGLNEQFF
TRBD1	TRBV18	TRBJ1-1	many	TGTGCCAGCTCACCCGGACAGGTGGAGCACACTGAAGCTTTCTTT	CASSPGQVEHTEAFF
.	TRBV12-3/TRBV12-4	TRBJ1-1	many	TGTGCCAGCAGGGGGGGGGATCGCGAAGCTTTCTTT	CASRGGDREAFF
.	TRBV27	TRBJ2-2	many	TGTGCCAGCAGTTTCTCCGGTAACACCGGGGAGCTGTTTTTT	CASSFSGNTGELFF